The source of this TCR beta chain is a study of blood T cell repertoires in COVID-19. In the study overall: Donors in the United States, Italy and Spain gave samples during acute or convalescent COVID-19. T cells, B-cell-depleted T cells, or PBMCs supplied cDNA or gDNA.

Original methodology: Amplified reference gene primers provided the basis for estimating nucleated cell counts. Generated by immunoSEQ multiplex PCR, the TCRdb table keeps only in-frame clones and is missing some. That table supplies the V and J calls and clone size; D and trimming were determined from the DNA. The sample shows over 200,000 clones, 70% to 90% of them seen only once. The sample was peripheral blood. The TCR comes from a woman aged 40 to 50 who had recovered from COVID-19.

The CDR3 here is CASTRSPDQPQHF. The CDR3 nucleotides are TGTGCCAGCACCCGGTCGCCTGATCAGCCCCAGCATTTT. V is TRBV6-5 and J is TRBJ1-5; D is undetermined. The CDR3 is made up of 13 amino acids. In germline, CDR1 is MNHEY, CDR2 SVGAGI. V was clipped by 7 bases and J by 5 bases, with 12 bases between them.